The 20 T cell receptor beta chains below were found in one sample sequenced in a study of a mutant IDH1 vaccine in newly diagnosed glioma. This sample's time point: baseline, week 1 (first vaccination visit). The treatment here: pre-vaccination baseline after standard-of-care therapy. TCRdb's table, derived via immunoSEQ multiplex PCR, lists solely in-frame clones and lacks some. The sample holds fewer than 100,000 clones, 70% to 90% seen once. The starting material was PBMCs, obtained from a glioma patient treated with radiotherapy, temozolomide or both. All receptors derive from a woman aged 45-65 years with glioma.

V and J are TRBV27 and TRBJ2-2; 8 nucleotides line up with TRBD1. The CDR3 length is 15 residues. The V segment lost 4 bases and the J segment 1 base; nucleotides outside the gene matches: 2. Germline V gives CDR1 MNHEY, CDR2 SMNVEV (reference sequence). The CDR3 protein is CASSSGTGNTGELFF. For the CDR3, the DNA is TGTGCCAGCAGTTCCGGGACAGGGAACACCGGGGAGCTGTTTTTT.

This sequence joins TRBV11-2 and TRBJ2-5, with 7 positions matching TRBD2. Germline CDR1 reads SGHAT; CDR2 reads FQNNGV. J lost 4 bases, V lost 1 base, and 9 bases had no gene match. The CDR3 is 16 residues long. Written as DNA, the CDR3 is TGTGCCAGCAGCTTAGCCCGGGGAGGGGCGGTAGAGACCCAGTACTTC. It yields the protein CASSLARGGAVETQYF.

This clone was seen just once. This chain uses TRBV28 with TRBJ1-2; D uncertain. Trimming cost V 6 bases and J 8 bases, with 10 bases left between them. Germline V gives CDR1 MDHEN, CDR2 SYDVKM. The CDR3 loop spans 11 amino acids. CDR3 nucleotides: TGTGCCAGCAGGGACTTGGGCGGCTACACCTTC. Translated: CASRDLGGYTF.

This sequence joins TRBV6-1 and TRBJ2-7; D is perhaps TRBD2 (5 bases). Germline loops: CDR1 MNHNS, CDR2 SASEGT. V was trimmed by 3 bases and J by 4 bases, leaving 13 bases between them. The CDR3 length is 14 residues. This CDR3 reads CASSDSVLFYEQYF. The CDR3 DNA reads TGTGCCAGCAGTGATAGCGTGCTTTTTTACGAGCAGTACTTC.

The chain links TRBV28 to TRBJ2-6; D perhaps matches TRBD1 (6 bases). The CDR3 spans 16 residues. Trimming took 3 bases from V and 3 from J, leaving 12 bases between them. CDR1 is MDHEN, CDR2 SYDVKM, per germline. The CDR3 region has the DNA TGTGCCAGCAGTTTCACTCAGGGGCGTGGGGCCAACGTCCTGACTTTC. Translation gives CASSFTQGRGANVLTF.

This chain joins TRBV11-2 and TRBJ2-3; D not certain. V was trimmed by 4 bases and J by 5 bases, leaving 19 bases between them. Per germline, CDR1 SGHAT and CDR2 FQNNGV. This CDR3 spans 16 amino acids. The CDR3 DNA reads TGTGCCAGCAGCTATAACCCCGCAAGGTTAAGAGATACGCAGTATTTT. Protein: CASSYNPARLRDTQYF.

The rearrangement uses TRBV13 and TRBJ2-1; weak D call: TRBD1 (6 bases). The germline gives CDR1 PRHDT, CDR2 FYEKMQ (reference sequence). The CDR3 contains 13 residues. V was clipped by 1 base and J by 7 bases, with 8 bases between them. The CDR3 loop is CASSLARGNEQFF. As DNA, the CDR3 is TGTGCCAGCAGCTTAGCCAGGGGAAATGAGCAGTTCTTC.

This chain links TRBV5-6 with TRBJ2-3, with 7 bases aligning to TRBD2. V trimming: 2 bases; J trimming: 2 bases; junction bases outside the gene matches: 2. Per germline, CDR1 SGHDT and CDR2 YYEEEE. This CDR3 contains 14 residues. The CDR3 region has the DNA TGTGCCAGCAGCTTAGCGGGGACCACAGATACGCAGTATTTT. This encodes CASSLAGTTDTQYF.

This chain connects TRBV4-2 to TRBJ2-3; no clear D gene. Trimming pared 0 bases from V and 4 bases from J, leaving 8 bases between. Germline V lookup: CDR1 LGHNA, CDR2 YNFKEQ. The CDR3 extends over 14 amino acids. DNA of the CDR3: TGTGCCAGCAGCCAAGAGGTTCCAGCAGATACGCAGTATTTT. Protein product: CASSQEVPADTQYF.

The CDR3, as DNA: TGTGCTAGTAGGCGGGAGGGTGGGGAGACCCAGTACTTC. Protein: CASRREGGETQYF. This chain uses TRBV12-5 with TRBJ2-5; 9 bases fit TRBD2. The CDR3 covers 13 residues. Germline V gene lookup returns CDR1 LGHNT and CDR2 FRNRAP. V shed 8 bases and J 5 bases; nucleotides not matched to a gene: 6.

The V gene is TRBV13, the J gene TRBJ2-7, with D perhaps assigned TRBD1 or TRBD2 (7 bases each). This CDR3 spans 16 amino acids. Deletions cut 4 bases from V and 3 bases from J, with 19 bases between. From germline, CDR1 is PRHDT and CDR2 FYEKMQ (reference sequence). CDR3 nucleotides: TGTGCCAGCAGCTCCAGGGGGGCGGGAGTGGTCTACGAGCAGTACTTC. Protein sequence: CASSSRGAGVVYEQYF.

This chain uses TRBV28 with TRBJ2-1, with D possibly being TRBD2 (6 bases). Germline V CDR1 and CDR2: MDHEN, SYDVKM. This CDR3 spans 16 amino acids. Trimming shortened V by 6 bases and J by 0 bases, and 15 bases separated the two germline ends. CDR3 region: CASSGSGFPSYNEQFF. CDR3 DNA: TGTGCCAGCAGCGGTAGCGGATTTCCCTCCTACAATGAGCAGTTCTTC.

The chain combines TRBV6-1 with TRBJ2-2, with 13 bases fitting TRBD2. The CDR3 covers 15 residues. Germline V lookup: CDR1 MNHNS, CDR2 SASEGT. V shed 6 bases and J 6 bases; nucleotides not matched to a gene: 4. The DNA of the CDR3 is TGTGCCAGCAGGATGGGACTAGCGGGATCCGGGGAGCTGTTTTTT. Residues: CASRMGLAGSGELFF.

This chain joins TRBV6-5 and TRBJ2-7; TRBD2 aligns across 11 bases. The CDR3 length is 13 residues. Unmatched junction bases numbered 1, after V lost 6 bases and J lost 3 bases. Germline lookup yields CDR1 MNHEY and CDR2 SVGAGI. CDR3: CASRGTSGYEQYF. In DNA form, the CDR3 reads TGTGCCAGCAGAGGGACTAGCGGCTACGAGCAGTACTTC.

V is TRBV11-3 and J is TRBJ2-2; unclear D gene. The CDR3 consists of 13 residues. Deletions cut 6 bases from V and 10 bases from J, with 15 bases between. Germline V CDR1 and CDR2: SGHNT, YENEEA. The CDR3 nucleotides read TGTGCCAGCAGTTGGACCAGCTCAACGGAGCTGTTTTTT. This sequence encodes CASSWTSSTELFF.

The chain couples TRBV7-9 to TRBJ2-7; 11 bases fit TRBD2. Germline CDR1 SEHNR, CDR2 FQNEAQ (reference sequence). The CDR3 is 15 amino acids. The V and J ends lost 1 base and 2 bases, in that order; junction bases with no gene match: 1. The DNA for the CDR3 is TGTGCCAGCAGCTTAGTAGCGGGAGGGACCTACGAGCAGTACTTC. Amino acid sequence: CASSLVAGGTYEQYF.

The CDR3 bases are TGTGCCAGCAGCCAAGGTTCCGCGGGAGGATTTAATACGCAGTATTTT. This encodes CASSQGSAGGFNTQYF. The chain uses TRBV4-2 and TRBJ2-3; 8 positions match TRBD2. Germline V CDR1 and CDR2: LGHNA, YNFKEQ. V trimming: 1 base; J trimming: 7 bases; junction bases outside the gene matches: 10. There are 16 residues in the CDR3.

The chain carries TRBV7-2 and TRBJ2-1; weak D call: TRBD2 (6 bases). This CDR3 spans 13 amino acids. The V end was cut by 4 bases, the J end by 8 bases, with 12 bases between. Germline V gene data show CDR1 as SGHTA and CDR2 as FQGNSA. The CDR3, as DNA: TGTGCCAGCAGCTCTTCTGGGGGGTATGAGCAGTTCTTC. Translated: CASSSSGGYEQFF. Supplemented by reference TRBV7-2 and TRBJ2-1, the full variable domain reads GAGVSQSPSNKVTEKGKDVELRCDPISGHTALYWYRQSLGQGLEFLIYFQGNSAPDKSGLPSDRFSAERTGGSVSTLTIQRTQQEDSAVYLCASSSSGGYEQFFGPGTRLTVL.

CDR3 sequence reads: CAISGAGGYQPQHF. CDR3 DNA: TGTGCCATCAGTGGTGCAGGGGGGTATCAGCCCCAGCATTTT. The J gene is TRBJ1-5, the V gene TRBV10-3; 7 bases match TRBD1. V was clipped by 4 bases and J by 5 bases; unmatched bases: 5. This CDR3 region has 14 residues. Germline assignment: CDR1 ENHRY and CDR2 SYGVKD.

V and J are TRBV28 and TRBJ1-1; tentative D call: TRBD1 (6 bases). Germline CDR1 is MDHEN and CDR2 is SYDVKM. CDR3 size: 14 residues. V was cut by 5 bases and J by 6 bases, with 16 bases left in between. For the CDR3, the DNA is TGTGCCAGCAGTCCGCTCGGACAGAGTCCTGAAGCTTTCTTT. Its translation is CASSPLGQSPEAFF.